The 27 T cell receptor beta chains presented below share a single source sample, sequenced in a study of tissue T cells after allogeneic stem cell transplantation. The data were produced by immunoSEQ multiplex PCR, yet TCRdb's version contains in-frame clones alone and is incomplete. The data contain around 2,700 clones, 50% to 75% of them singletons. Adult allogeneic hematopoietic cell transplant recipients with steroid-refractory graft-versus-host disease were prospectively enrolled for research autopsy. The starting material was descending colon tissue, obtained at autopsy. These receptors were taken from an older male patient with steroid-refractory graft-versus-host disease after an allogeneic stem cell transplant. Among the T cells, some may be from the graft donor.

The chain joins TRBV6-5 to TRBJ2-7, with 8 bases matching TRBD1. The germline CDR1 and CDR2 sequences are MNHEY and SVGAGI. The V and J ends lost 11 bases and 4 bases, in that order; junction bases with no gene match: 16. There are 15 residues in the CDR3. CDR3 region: CALRDVRQGWYEQYF. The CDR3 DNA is TGTGCCCTTAGAGATGTTCGACAGGGGTGGTACGAGCAGTACTTC.

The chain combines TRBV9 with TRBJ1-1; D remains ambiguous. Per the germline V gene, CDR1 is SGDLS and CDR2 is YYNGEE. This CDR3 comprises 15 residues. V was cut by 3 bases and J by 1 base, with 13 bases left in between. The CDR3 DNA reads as TGTGCCAGCAGCGCACGAGGGAACCGGAACACTGAAGCTTTCTTT. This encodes CASSARGNRNTEAFF.

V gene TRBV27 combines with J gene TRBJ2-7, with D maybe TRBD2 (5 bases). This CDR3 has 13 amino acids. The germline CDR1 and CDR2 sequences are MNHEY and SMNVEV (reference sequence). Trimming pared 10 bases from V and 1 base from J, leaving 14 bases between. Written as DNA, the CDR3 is TGTGCCACGGAGGACCGGCTGTCCTACGAGCAGTACTTC. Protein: CATEDRLSYEQYF.

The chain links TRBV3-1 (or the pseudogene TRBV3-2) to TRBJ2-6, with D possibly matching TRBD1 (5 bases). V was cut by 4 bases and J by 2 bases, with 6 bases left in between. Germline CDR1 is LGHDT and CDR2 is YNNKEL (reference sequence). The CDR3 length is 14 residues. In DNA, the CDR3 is TGTGCCAGCAGCCTAGGGGCTGGGGCCAACGTCCTGACTTTC. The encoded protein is CASSLGAGANVLTF.

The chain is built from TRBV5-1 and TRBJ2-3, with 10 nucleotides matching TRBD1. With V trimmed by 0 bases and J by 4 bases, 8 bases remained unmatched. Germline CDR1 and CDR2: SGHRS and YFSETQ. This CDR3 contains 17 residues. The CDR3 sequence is CASSLAPGQGRSDTQYF. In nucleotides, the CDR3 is TGCGCCAGCAGCTTGGCCCCGGGACAGGGGCGGTCAGATACGCAGTATTTT. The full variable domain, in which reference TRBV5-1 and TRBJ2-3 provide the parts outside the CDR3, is KAGVTQTPRYLIKTRGQQVTLSCSPISGHRSVSWYQQTPGQGLQFLFEYFSETQRNKGNFPGRFSGRQFSNSRSEMNVSTLELGDSALYLCASSLAPGQGRSDTQYFGPGTRLTVL.

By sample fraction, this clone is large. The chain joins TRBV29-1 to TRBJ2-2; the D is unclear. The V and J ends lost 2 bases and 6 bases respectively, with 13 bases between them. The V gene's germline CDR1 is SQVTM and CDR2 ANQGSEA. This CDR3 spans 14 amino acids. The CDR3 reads CSVELLLRPGELFF. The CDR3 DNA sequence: TGCAGCGTTGAACTACTGTTGAGACCCGGGGAGCTGTTTTTT.

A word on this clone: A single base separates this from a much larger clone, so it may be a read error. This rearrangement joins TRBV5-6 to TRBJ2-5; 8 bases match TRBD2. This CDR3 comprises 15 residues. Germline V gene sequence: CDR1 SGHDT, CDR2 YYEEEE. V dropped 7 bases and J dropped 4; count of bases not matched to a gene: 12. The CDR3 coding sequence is TGTGCCAGCCGCTGGGGGGCCGGGGGGGGAGAGACCCAGTACTTC. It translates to CASRWGAGGGETQYF.

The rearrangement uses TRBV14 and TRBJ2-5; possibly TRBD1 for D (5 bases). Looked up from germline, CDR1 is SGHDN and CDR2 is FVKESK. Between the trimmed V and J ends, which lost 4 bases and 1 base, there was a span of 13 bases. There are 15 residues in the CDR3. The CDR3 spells CASSPRVGAQETQYF. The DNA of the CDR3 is TGTGCCAGCAGCCCCCGGGTAGGGGCCCAAGAGACCCAGTACTTC.

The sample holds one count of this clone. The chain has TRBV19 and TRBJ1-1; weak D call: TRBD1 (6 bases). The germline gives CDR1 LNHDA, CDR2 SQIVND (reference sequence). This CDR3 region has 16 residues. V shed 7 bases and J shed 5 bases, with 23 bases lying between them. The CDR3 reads CASTSFYGGGLTEAFF. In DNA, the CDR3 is TGTGCCAGTACCTCTTTTTACGGGGGGGGGCTGACTGAAGCTTTCTTT. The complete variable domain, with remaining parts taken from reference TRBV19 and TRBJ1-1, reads DGGITQSPKYLFRKEGQNVTLSCEQNLNHDAMYWYRQDPGQGLRLIYYSQIVNDFQKGDIAEGYSVSREKKESFPLTVTSAQKNPTAFYLCASTSFYGGGLTEAFFGQGTRLTVV.

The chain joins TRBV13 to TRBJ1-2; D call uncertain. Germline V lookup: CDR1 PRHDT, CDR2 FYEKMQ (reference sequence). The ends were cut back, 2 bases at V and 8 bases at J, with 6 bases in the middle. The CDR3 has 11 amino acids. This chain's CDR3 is CASSLRVGYTF. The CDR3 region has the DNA TGTGCCAGCAGCTTAAGGGTCGGCTACACCTTC.

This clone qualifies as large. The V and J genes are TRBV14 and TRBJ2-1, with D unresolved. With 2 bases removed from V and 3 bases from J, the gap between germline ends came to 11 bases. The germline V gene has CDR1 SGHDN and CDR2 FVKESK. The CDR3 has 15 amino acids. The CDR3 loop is CASSQQGRGYNEQFF. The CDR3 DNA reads TGTGCCAGCAGCCAACAAGGCAGAGGCTACAATGAGCAGTTCTTC. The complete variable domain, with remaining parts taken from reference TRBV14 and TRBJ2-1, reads EAGVTQFPSHSVIEKGQTVTLRCDPISGHDNLYWYRRVMGKEIKFLLHFVKESKQDESGMPNNRFLAERTGGTYSTLKVQPAELEDSGVYFCASSQQGRGYNEQFFGPGTRLTVL.

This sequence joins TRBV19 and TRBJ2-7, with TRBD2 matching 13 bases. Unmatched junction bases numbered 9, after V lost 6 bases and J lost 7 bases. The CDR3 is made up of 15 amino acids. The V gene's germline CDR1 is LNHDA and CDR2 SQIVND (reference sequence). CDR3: CASRMTGTSGEEQYF. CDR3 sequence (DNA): TGTGCCAGTAGGATGACCGGGACTAGCGGGGAAGAGCAGTACTTC.

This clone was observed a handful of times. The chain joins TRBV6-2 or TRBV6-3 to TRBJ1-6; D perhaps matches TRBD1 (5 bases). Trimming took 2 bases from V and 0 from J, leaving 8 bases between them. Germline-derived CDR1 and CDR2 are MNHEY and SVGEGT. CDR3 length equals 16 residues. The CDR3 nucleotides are TGTGCCAGCAGTTACAGGGGAAGCTCCTATAATTCACCCCTCCACTTT. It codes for CASSYRGSSYNSPLHF.

The CDR3 region is CASSRSFRGGSYEQYF. The CDR3 nucleotides are TGTGCCAGCAGCCGTTCATTTCGTGGGGGCTCCTACGAGCAGTACTTC. The chain combines TRBV7-9 with TRBJ2-7; D could derive from TRBD1 or TRBD2 (5 bases each). The CDR3 is made up of 16 amino acids. The germline gives CDR1 SEHNR, CDR2 FQNEAQ (reference sequence). Deletions cut 5 bases from V and 0 bases from J, with 17 bases between.

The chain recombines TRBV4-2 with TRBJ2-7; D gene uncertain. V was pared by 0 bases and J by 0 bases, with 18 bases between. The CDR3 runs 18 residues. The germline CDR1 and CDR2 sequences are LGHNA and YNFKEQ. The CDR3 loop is CASSQDLQRTVTSYEQYF. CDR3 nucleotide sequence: TGTGCCAGCAGCCAAGATTTACAGAGGACGGTGACCTCCTACGAGCAGTACTTC.

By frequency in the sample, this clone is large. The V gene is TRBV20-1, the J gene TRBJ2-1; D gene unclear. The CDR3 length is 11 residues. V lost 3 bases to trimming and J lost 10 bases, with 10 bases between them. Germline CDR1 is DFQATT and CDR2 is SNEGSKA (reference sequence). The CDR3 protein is CSARDAREQFF. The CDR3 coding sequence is TGCAGTGCTAGGGATGCAAGGGAGCAGTTCTTC.

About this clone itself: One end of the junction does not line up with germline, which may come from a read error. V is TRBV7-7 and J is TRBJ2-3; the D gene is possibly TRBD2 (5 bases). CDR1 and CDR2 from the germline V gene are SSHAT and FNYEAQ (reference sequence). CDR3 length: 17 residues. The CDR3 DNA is TGTGCTAGCAGCCCCGGGGTTGACTTCATCCGGACAGATACGCAGTATTTT. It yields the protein CASSPGVDFIRTDTQYF.

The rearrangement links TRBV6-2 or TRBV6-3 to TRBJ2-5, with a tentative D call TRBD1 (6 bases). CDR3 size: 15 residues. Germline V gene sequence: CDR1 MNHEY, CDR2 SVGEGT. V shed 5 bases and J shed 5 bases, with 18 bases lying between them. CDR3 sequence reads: CASSLGGRGDETQYF. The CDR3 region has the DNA TGTGCCAGCAGTCTAGGGGGACGGGGTGACGAGACCCAGTACTTC.

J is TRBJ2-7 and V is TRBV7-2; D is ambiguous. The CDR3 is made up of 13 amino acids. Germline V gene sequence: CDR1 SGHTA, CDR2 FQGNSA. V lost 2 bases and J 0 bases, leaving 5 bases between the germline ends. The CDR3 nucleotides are TGTGCCAGCAGCTTATCGAGCTCCTACGAGCAGTACTTC. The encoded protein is CASSLSSSYEQYF. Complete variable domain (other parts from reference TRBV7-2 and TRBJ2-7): GAGVSQSPSNKVTEKGKDVELRCDPISGHTALYWYRQSLGQGLEFLIYFQGNSAPDKSGLPSDRFSAERTGGSVSTLTIQRTQQEDSAVYLCASSLSSSYEQYFGPGTRLTVT.

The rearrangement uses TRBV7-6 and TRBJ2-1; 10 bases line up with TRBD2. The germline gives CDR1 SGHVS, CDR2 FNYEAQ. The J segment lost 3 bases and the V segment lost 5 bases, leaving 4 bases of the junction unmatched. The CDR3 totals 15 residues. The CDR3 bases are TGTGCCAGCAGCCAGCGGGGGGGCAACTACAATGAGCAGTTCTTC. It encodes CASSQRGGNYNEQFF.

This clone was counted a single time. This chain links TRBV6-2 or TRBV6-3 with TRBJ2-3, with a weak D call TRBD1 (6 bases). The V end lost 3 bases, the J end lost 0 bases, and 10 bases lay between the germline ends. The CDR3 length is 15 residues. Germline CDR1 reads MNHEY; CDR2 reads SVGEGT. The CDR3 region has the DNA TGTGCCAGCAGTTATGGGGGCGTGAGCACAGATACGCAGTATTTT. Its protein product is CASSYGGVSTDTQYF.

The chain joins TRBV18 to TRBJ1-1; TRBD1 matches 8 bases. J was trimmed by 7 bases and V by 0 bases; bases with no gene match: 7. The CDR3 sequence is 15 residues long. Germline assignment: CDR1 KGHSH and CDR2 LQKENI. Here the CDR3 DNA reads TGTGCCAGCTCACCACCGAAGGGACAGGTGGTTGAAGCTTTCTTT. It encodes CASSPPKGQVVEAFF.

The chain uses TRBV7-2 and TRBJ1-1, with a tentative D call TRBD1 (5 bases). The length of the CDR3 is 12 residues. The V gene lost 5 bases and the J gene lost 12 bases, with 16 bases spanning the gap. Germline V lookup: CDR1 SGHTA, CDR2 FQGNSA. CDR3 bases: TGTGCCAGCAGCCAATTCGCCAGGGCCTCTTTCTTT. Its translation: CASSQFARASFF.

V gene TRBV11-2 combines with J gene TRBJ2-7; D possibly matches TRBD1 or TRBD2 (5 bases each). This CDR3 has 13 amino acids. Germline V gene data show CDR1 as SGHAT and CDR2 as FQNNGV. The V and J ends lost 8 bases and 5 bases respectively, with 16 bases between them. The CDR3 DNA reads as TGTGCCAGCTCCCCCCCCTGGGGGAACGAGCAGTACTTC. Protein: CASSPPWGNEQYF.

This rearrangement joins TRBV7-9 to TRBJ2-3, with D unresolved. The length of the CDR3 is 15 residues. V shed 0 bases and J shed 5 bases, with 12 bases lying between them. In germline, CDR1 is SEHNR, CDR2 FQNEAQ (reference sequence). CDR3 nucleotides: TGTGCCAGCAGCTTAGCAGGGCCCTGGGGAGATACGCAGTATTTT. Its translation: CASSLAGPWGDTQYF.

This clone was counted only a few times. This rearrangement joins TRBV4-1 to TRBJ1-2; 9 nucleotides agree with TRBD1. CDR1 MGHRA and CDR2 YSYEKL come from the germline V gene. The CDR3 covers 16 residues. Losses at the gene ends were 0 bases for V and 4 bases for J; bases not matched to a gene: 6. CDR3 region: CASSQEPGQGVYGYTF. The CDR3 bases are TGCGCCAGCAGCCAAGAGCCGGGACAGGGTGTCTATGGCTACACCTTC.

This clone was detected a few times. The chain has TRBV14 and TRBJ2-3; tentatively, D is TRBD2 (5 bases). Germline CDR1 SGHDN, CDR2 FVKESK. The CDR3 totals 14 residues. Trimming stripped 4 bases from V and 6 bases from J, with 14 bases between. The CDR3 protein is CASSLMGAPDTQYF. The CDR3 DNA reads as TGTGCCAGCAGCCTGATGGGAGCCCCGGATACGCAGTATTTT.